The 21 T cell receptor beta chains below were found in one sample sequenced in a study of blood T cell repertoires in COVID-19. Method: immunoSEQ multiplex PCR; TCRdb's copy keeps in-frame clones and lacks some. Here the sample spans tens of thousands of clones, approximately 86% being singletons. Sequenced sample: peripheral blood. These receptors all stem from a human donor with active COVID-19. The donor label of this sample is uncertain.

This clone came up once. The V call is TRBV5-1, the J call TRBJ2-7, with a possible D match to TRBD1 (5 bases). Germline loops: CDR1 SGHRS, CDR2 YFSETQ. V was cut by 4 bases and J by 0 bases, with 11 bases left in between. This CDR3 has 14 amino acids. CDR3 DNA: TGCGCCAGCAGCGCCAGGGTTAACTCCTACGAGCAGTACTTC. Residues: CASSARVNSYEQYF.

This chain uses TRBV11-2 with TRBJ2-1; D call uncertain. The germline gives CDR1 SGHAT, CDR2 FQNNGV. Trimming took 2 bases from V and 7 from J, leaving 9 bases between them. The CDR3 covers 13 residues. DNA for the CDR3: TGTGCCAGCAGCTTACCCCCGGTGAATGAGCAGTTCTTC. Residues: CASSLPPVNEQFF.

The V gene is TRBV5-1, the J gene TRBJ1-2; D is undetermined. This CDR3 region has 14 residues. CDR1 is SGHRS and CDR2 is YFSETQ in the germline V gene. V lost 2 bases to trimming and J lost 12 bases, with 20 bases between them. The DNA for the CDR3 is TGCGCCAGCAGCTTTGACTCGACGACGGATCCTAACACCTTC. Its translation is CASSFDSTTDPNTF.

This chain links TRBV7-9 with TRBJ2-6; D not resolved. The CDR3 loop spans 15 amino acids. Trimming pared 2 bases from V and 0 bases from J, leaving 5 bases between. Germline CDR1 and CDR2: SEHNR and FQNEAQ (reference sequence). The CDR3 is CASSLIGSGANVLTF. CDR3 bases: TGTGCCAGCAGCTTAATCGGCTCTGGGGCCAACGTCCTGACTTTC.

The chain has TRBV7-2 and TRBJ2-7, with a possible D match to TRBD1 (6 bases). CDR3 length equals 13 residues. Germline V CDR1 and CDR2: SGHTA, FQGNSA. Trimming took off 5 bases at V and 4 bases at J, with 12 bases between the two ends. CDR3 sequence (DNA): TGTGCCAGCAGCCCAAGGGGGAGTTACGAGCAGTACTTC. This sequence encodes CASSPRGSYEQYF.

This chain uses TRBV24-1 with TRBJ2-1; tentative D call: TRBD2 (5 bases). Germline loops: CDR1 KGHDR, CDR2 SFDVKD. Trimming shortened V by 9 bases and J by 5 bases, and 13 bases separated the two germline ends. CDR3 length: 13 residues. CDR3 in amino acids: CATEGLYHNEQFF. Here the CDR3 DNA reads TGTGCCACCGAGGGTCTTTACCACAATGAGCAGTTCTTC.

The chain uses TRBV2 and TRBJ2-2; weak D call: TRBD2 (7 bases). CDR3 length: 15 amino acids. Trimming removed 1 base at V and 4 bases at J, with 10 bases between. CDR1 and CDR2 from the germline V gene are SNHLY and FYNNEI. CDR3 sequence: CASSEEGGPTGELFF. The CDR3 nucleotides read TGTGCCAGCAGTGAAGAGGGGGGGCCCACCGGGGAGCTGTTTTTT.

In its sample, this clone was seen once. The CDR3 region is CASSYSASYEQYF. The CDR3 DNA follows: TGTGCCAGCAGTTACTCAGCCTCCTACGAGCAGTACTTC. V is TRBV6-6 and J is TRBJ2-7; no reliable D call. The germline CDR1 and CDR2 sequences are MNHNY and SVGAGI (reference sequence). Trimming left V 0 bases short and J 0 bases short, with 3 bases between. The CDR3 contains 13 residues.

J is TRBJ1-1 and V is TRBV28; TRBD1 is a possible D gene (5 bases). The CDR3 has 11 residues. Germline lookup yields CDR1 MDHEN and CDR2 SYDVKM. The V end lost 7 bases, the J end lost 8 bases, and 11 bases lay between the germline ends. The CDR3 is CASKGGAEAFF. DNA for the CDR3: TGTGCCAGCAAGGGAGGGGCCGAAGCTTTCTTT.

This chain joins TRBV19 and TRBJ2-6; the D gene is possibly TRBD1 (6 bases). This CDR3 has 15 amino acids. With 3 bases removed from V and 3 bases from J, the gap between germline ends came to 9 bases. Germline loops: CDR1 LNHDA, CDR2 SQIVND (reference sequence). CDR3 protein: CASSMRTVGANVLTF. The CDR3 nucleotides read TGTGCCAGTAGTATGAGGACAGTTGGGGCCAACGTCCTGACTTTC.

This chain connects TRBV5-1 to TRBJ2-7, with D perhaps matching TRBD2 (7 bases). Trimming took 4 bases from V and 1 from J, leaving 18 bases between them. Germline V CDR1 and CDR2: SGHRS, YFSETQ. The CDR3 is 16 residues long. The DNA of the CDR3 is TGCGCCAGCAGCGCATTACAGGGAGGGGCATCCTACGAGCAGTACTTC. Protein product: CASSALQGGASYEQYF. Based on the CDR3 plus reference TRBV5-1 and TRBJ2-7, the full variable domain is KAGVTQTPRYLIKTRGQQVTLSCSPISGHRSVSWYQQTPGQGLQFLFEYFSETQRNKGNFPGRFSGRQFSNSRSEMNVSTLELGDSALYLCASSALQGGASYEQYFGPGTRLTVT.

The chain employs TRBV21-1 and TRBJ2-2; the table's TRBD1 call for D was not verified on the DNA. TRBV21-1 is labeled a pseudogene. The CDR3 has 16 residues. CDR3 in DNA: TGTGCCAGCAGCAAAGGGGGTCCGACAGGAACCGGGGAGCTGTTTTTT. Residues: CASSKGGPTGTGELFF.

The chain links TRBV6-6 to TRBJ1-2, with D possibly TRBD1 on 6 matching bases. Deletions cut 6 bases from V and 4 bases from J, with 15 bases between. This CDR3 has 14 amino acids. Per germline, CDR1 MNHNY and CDR2 SVGAGI (reference sequence). The CDR3 protein is CASSRTDTSYGYTF. CDR3 DNA sequence: TGTGCCAGCAGCCGGACAGATACGAGCTATGGCTACACCTTC.

The chain recombines TRBV4-3 with TRBJ2-2, with TRBD2 matching over 8 bases. J gave up 3 bases and V 4 bases, and 7 bases lay outside the gene matches. The CDR3 sequence is 16 residues long. The germline V gene encodes CDR1 LGHNA and CDR2 YSLEER. CDR3 region: CASSRQSGGYTGELFF. CDR3 bases: TGCGCCAGCAGCCGGCAAAGCGGGGGCTACACCGGGGAGCTGTTTTTT.

The chain combines TRBV5-4 with TRBJ1-3; D unclear. The germline V gene encodes CDR1 SGHNT and CDR2 YYREEE (reference sequence). This CDR3 is 15 amino acids long. The V gene lost 0 bases and the J gene lost 0 bases, with 7 bases spanning the gap. CDR3 residues: CASSLDRSSGNTIYF. CDR3 nucleotide sequence: TGTGCCAGCAGCTTGGACAGAAGCTCTGGAAACACCATATATTTT.

The rearrangement joins TRBV3-1 (or the pseudogene TRBV3-2) to TRBJ2-5, with 11 nucleotides matching TRBD2. The trim removed 5 bases at V and 3 bases at J, leaving 2 bases unmatched. The CDR3 has 14 amino acids. Germline lookup yields CDR1 LGHDT and CDR2 YNNKEL (reference sequence). CDR3 loop: CASSELAGEETQYF. The CDR3 nucleotides are TGTGCCAGCAGCGAACTAGCGGGGGAAGAGACCCAGTACTTC.

J is TRBJ2-3 and V is TRBV5-1; D might be TRBD2 (6 bases). This CDR3 is 15 amino acids long. V lost 1 base and J lost 0, with 9 bases in between. Germline CDR1 is SGHRS and CDR2 is YFSETQ. Written as DNA, the CDR3 is TGCGCCAGCAGCTTGTCTAGCGCAAGCACAGATACGCAGTATTTT. Protein sequence: CASSLSSASTDTQYF.

This chain uses TRBV30 with TRBJ2-3; TRBD1 matches 7 bases. The CDR3 length is 14 residues. V dropped 8 bases and J dropped 5; count of bases not matched to a gene: 13. Per the germline V gene, CDR1 is GTSNPN and CDR2 is SVGIG (reference sequence). The CDR3 here is CATSQGNLGDTQYF. The CDR3 nucleotides are TGTGCCACCTCACAGGGGAATTTAGGAGATACGCAGTATTTT.

This chain connects TRBV5-6 to TRBJ1-2, with D possibly TRBD1 on 5 matching bases. With 3 bases removed from V and 0 bases from J, the gap between germline ends came to 15 bases. The V gene's germline CDR1 is SGHDT and CDR2 YYEEEE. The CDR3 totals 16 residues. The CDR3 is CASSSWGELANYGYTF. CDR3 sequence (DNA): TGTGCCAGCAGCTCCTGGGGGGAGTTAGCTAACTATGGCTACACCTTC. Variable domain in full (rest from reference TRBV5-6 and TRBJ1-2): DAGVTQSPTHLIKTRGQQVTLRCSPKSGHDTVSWYQQALGQGPQFIFQYYEEEERQRGNFPDRFSGHQFPNYSSELNVNALLLGDSALYLCASSSWGELANYGYTFGSGTRLTVV.

The count of this clone is one. The chain carries TRBV5-1 and TRBJ2-3, with 13 bases matching TRBD2. With V trimmed by 0 bases and J by 3 bases, 4 bases remained unmatched. The CDR3 totals 17 residues. CDR1 and CDR2 (germline): SGHRS, YFSETQ. The CDR3 reads CASSLVGLAGWTDTQYF. The CDR3 region has the DNA TGCGCCAGCAGCTTGGTGGGACTAGCGGGATGGACAGATACGCAGTATTTT.

V and J are TRBV19 and TRBJ2-1; D remains unclear. The CDR3 consists of 12 residues. Germline loops: CDR1 LNHDA, CDR2 SQIVND (reference sequence). V was trimmed by 3 bases and J by 4 bases, leaving 4 bases between them. As DNA, the CDR3 is TGTGCCAGTAGTATGGAGTACAATGAGCAGTTCTTC. Residues: CASSMEYNEQFF.